Listed below are T cell receptor beta chains from one sample, sequenced in a study of CD8+CD57+ T cells in acquired aplastic anemia. A single record per CDR3 protein comes from TCRdb applying MiXCR to the reads. The table shows under 350,000 distinct CDR3 sequences, with 50% to 70% occurring only once. The sequenced material came from sorted CD4+, CD8+, or CD8+CD57+ T cells (not recorded which) from PBMCs. These receptors were collected from a human donor with severe aplastic anemia or a healthy control (not recorded which). Both conserved end residues are part of each CDR3. Each record gives: J gene, D gene, V gene, clone size, CDR3 DNA, CDR3 protein. D genes are given only for firm matches. Clone size is stated in some rows and not others, as once, few, many or a class when expanded.

j_gene: TRBJ2-5
d_gene: TRBD2
v_gene: TRBV12-3/TRBV12-4
abundance: many
CDR3nt: TGTGCCAGCAGTTTACGCGGGGGACAAGAGACCCAGTACTTC
CDR3aa: CASSLRGGQETQYF

j_gene: TRBJ2-3
d_gene: TRBD2
v_gene: TRBV29-1
abundance: NA
CDR3nt: TGCAGCGTGCGCGTGTCGACGGGGGGATCGCAGTATTTT
CDR3aa: CSVRVSTGGSQYF

j_gene: TRBJ2-1
d_gene: NA
v_gene: TRBV9
abundance: many
CDR3nt: TGTGCCAGCAGCGTAGATTTAGTAGGAGTGGGGAATGAGCAGTTCTTC
CDR3aa: CASSVDLVGVGNEQFF

j_gene: TRBJ1-6
d_gene: TRBD1
v_gene: TRBV19
abundance: few
CDR3nt: TGTGCCAGTAGTAGGTCCCACCGGGACAGTCGTTCACCCCTCCACTTT
CDR3aa: CASSRSHRDSRSPLHF

j_gene: TRBJ1-6
d_gene: NA
v_gene: TRBV6-5
abundance: many
CDR3nt: TGTGCCAGCAGTTACGGACCCCACGGAAGGCTCCACTTT
CDR3aa: CASSYGPHGRLHF

j_gene: TRBJ2-3
d_gene: NA
v_gene: TRBV2
abundance: NA
CDR3nt: TGTGTCAGCCGTCGGGGGGCGATAGATACGCAGTATTTT
CDR3aa: CVSRRGAIDTQYF

j_gene: TRBJ1-6
d_gene: NA
v_gene: TRBV7-9
abundance: NA
CDR3nt: TGTGCCAGCAGCTTAGCAGGGGTTGAGGATTCACCCCTCCACTTT
CDR3aa: CASSLAGVEDSPLHF

j_gene: TRBJ2-3
d_gene: NA
v_gene: TRBV7-3
abundance: NA
CDR3nt: TGTGCCAGCAAGCCCTTTCTCACGCAGTATTTT
CDR3aa: CASKPFLTQYF

j_gene: TRBJ2-5
d_gene: TRBD2
v_gene: TRBV7-2
abundance: NA
CDR3nt: TGTGCCAGCAGCTTAGCACTAGCGGGGGCCCAAGAGACCCAGTACTTC
CDR3aa: CASSLALAGAQETQYF

j_gene: TRBJ1-6
d_gene: NA
v_gene: TRBV14
abundance: once
CDR3nt: TGTGCCAGCAGCGAAATGGGACCGATTAATTCACCCCTCCACTTT
CDR3aa: CASSEMGPINSPLHF

j_gene: TRBJ2-5
d_gene: NA
v_gene: TRBV11-2
abundance: NA
CDR3nt: TGTGCCAGCAGCTCTGGGTCGAGGCTAGCCGGGGAGACCCAGTACTTC
CDR3aa: CASSSGSRLAGETQYF

j_gene: TRBJ2-7
d_gene: TRBD2
v_gene: TRBV7-6
abundance: NA
CDR3nt: TGTTCCGACAGCCGTCGGGAGGGGAACGAGCAGTACTTC
CDR3aa: CSDSRREGNEQYF

j_gene: TRBJ2-2
d_gene: NA
v_gene: TRBV7-6
abundance: few
CDR3nt: TGTGCCAGCAGCCCAGAAAAGGGCCCCGGGGAGCTGTTTTTT
CDR3aa: CASSPEKGPGELFF

j_gene: TRBJ2-5
d_gene: TRBD1
v_gene: TRBV10-3
abundance: NA
CDR3nt: TGTGCCATCAGCCCGGGACAGGGGGCGAGTCTGGCCCAGTACTTC
CDR3aa: CAISPGQGASLAQYF